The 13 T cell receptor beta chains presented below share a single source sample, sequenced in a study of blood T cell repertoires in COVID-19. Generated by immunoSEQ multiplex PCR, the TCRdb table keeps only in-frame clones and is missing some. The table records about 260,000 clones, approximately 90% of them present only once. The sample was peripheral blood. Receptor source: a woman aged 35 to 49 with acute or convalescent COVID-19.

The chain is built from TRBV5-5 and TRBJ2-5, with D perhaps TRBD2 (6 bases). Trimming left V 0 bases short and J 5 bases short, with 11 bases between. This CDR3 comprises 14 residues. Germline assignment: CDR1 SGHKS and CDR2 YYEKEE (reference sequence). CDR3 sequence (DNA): TGTGCCAGCAGCTTGGAGGCGGGGAGGGAGACCCAGTACTTC. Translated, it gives CASSLEAGRETQYF. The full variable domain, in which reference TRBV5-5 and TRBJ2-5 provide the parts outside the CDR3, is DAGVTQSPTHLIKTRGQQVTLRCSPISGHKSVSWYQQVLGQGPQFIFQYYEKEERGRGNFPDRFSARQFPNYSSELNVNALLLGDSALYLCASSLEAGRETQYFGPGTRLLVL.

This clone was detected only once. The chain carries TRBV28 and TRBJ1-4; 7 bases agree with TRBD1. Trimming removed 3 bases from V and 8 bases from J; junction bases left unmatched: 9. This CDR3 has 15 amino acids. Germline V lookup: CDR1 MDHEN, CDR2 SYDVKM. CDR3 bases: TGTGCCAGCAGTTTTAGGGGGCAGGGGCGGGAAAAACTGTTTTTT. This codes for CASSFRGQGREKLFF.

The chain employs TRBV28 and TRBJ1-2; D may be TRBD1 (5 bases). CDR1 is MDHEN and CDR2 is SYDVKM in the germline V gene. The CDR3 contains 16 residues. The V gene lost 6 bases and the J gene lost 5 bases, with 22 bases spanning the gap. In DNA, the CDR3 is TGTGCCAGCAGAAACATAAGGGTAGGGAGGGGATATGGCTACACCTTC. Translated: CASRNIRVGRGYGYTF.

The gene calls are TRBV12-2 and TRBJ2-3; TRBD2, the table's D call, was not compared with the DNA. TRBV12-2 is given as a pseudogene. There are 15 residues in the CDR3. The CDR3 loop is CASRPSCGGTDTQYF. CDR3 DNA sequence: TGTGCAAGTCGCCCCAGCTGCGGGGGGACAGATACGCAGTATTTT.

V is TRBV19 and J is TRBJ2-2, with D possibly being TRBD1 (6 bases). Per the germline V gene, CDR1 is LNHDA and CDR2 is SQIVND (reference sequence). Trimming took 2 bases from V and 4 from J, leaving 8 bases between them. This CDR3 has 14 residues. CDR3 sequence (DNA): TGTGCCAGTAGTATAACAGGGTTCACCGGGGAGCTGTTTTTT. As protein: CASSITGFTGELFF.

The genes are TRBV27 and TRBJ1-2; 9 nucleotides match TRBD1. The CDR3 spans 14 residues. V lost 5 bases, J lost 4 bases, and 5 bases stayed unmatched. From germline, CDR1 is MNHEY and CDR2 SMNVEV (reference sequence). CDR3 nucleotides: TGTGCCAGCAGTCCGGGGACAGGGTTCTATGGCTACACCTTC. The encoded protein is CASSPGTGFYGYTF.

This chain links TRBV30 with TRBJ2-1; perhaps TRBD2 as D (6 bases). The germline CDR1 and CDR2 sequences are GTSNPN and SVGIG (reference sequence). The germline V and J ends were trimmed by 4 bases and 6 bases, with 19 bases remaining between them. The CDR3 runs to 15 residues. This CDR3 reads CAWTRGDFVSNEQFF. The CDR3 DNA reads TGTGCCTGGACCCGCGGGGACTTTGTGAGCAATGAGCAGTTCTTC.

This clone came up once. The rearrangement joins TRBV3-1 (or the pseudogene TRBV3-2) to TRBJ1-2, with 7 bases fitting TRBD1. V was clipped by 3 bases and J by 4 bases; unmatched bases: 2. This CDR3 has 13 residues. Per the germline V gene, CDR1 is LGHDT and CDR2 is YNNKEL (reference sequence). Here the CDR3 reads CASSHDRAYGYTF. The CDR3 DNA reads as TGTGCCAGCAGCCATGACAGGGCCTATGGCTACACCTTC.

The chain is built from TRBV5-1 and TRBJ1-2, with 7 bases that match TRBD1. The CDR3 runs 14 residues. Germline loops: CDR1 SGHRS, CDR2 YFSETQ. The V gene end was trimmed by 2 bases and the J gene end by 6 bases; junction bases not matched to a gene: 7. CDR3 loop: CASSFEGAVDGYTF. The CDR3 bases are TGCGCCAGCAGCTTCGAGGGGGCGGTGGATGGCTACACCTTC. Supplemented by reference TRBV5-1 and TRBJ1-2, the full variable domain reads KAGVTQTPRYLIKTRGQQVTLSCSPISGHRSVSWYQQTPGQGLQFLFEYFSETQRNKGNFPGRFSGRQFSNSRSEMNVSTLELGDSALYLCASSFEGAVDGYTFGSGTRLTVV.

DNA for the CDR3: TGTGCCAGCAGTTACTCGAGCGGCCGGCTCACTGAAGCTTTCTTT. It codes for CASSYSSGRLTEAFF. The chain has TRBV6-5 and TRBJ1-1; D ambiguous. The CDR3 spans 15 residues. V lost 0 bases, J lost 4 bases, and 12 bases lay in between. CDR1 and CDR2 (germline): MNHEY, SVGAGI.

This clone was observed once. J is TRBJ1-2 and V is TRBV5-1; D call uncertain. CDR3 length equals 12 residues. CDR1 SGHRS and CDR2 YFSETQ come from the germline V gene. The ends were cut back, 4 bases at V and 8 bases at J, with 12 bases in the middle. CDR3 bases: TGCGCCAGCAGCCCCTACGGAGAAGGCTACACCTTC. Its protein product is CASSPYGEGYTF.

CDR3 bases: TGTGCCAGCAGTGCCCGACTAGCGGGGTCCACAGATACGCAGTATTTT. As protein: CASSARLAGSTDTQYF. The chain is built from TRBV6-1 and TRBJ2-3; 11 bases line up with TRBD2. Looked up from germline, CDR1 is MNHNS and CDR2 is SASEGT. This CDR3 is built from 16 residues. The trim removed 4 bases at V and 2 bases at J, leaving 5 bases unmatched.

CDR3 amino acids: CASSPGQGVKDGYTF. The CDR3 region has the DNA TGTGCCAGCAGTCCCGGACAGGGGGTAAAGGATGGCTACACCTTC. J is TRBJ1-2 and V is TRBV6-5; 10 bases line up with TRBD1. The CDR3 has 15 amino acids. Germline V gives CDR1 MNHEY, CDR2 SVGAGI. V lost 5 bases to trimming and J lost 6 bases; unmatched junction nucleotides: 9.